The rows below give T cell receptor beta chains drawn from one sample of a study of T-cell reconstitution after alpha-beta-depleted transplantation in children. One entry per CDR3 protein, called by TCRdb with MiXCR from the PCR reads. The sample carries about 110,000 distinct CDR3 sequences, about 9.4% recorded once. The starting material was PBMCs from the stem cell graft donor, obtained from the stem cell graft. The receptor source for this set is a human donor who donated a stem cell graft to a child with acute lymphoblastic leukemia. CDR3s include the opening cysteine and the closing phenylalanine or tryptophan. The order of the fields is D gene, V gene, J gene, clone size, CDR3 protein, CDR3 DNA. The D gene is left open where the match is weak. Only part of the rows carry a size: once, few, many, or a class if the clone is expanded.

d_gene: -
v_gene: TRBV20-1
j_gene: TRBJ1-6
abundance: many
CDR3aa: CSARGPSSNSPLHF
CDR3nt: TGCAGTGCTAGGGGACCGTCGAGTAATTCACCCCTCCACTTT

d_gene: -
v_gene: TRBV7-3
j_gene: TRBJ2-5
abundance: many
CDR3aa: CASSLSYSQTQYF
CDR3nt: TGTGCCAGCAGCTTATCCTACAGCCAGACCCAGTACTTC

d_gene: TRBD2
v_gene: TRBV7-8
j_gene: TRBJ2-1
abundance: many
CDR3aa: CASSPLTSGVNNEQFF
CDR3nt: TGTGCCAGCAGCCCCCTAACTAGCGGGGTAAACAATGAGCAGTTCTTC

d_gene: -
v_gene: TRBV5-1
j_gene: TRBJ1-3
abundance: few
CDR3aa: CASSLESRSGNTIYF
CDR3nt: TGCGCCAGCAGCTTGGAGTCCCGCTCTGGAAACACCATATATTTT

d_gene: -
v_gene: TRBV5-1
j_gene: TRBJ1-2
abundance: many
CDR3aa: CASREGNRQARDGYTF
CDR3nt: TGCGCCAGCAGAGAGGGGAATCGGCAGGCCCGGGATGGCTACACCTTC

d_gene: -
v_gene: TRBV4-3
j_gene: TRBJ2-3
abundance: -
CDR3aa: CASSQTLSGDGTDTQYF
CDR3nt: TGCGCCAGCAGCCAAACCCTTTCGGGGGACGGCACAGATACGCAGTATTTT

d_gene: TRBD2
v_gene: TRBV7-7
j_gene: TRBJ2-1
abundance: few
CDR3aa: CASSLEAGGPMNEQFF
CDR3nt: TGTGCTAGCAGCTTAGAGGCGGGAGGGCCCATGAATGAGCAGTTCTTC

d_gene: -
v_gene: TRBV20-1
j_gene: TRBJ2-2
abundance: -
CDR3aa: CSAALRLGTGELFF
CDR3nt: TGCAGTGCTGCCCTGCGTCTCGGCACCGGGGAGCTGTTTTTT

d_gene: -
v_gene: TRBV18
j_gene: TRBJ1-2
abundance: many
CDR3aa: CASSPSVRGVDGYTF
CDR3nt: TGTGCCAGCTCACCGTCGGTGAGGGGTGTGGATGGCTACACCTTC

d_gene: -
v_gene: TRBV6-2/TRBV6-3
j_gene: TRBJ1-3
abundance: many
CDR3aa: CASSSRVVPSGNTIYF
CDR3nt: TGTGCCAGCAGCTCCAGGGTGGTTCCATCGGGAAACACCATATATTTT

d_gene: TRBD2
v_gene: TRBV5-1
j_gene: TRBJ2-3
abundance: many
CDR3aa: CASSFWASGSGQDTQYF
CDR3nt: TGCGCCAGCAGCTTCTGGGCTAGCGGGAGTGGGCAAGATACGCAGTATTTT

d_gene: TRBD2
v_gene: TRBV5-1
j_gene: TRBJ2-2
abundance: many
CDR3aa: CASSLALRGNTGELFF
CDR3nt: TGCGCCAGCAGCTTGGCGTTGCGGGGGAATACCGGGGAGCTGTTTTTT

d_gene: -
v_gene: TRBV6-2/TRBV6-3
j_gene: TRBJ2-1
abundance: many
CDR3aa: CASTTPTYNEQFF
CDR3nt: TGTGCCAGCACCACACCGACTTACAATGAGCAGTTCTTC

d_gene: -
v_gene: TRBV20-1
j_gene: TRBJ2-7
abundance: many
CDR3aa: CSATHRVEGREQYF
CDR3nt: TGCAGTGCCACCCACCGGGTCGAGGGGCGCGAGCAGTACTTC

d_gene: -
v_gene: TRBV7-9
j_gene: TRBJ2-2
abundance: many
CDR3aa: CASSFSKNTGELFF
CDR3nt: TGTGCCAGCAGCTTCTCAAAAAACACCGGGGAGCTGTTTTTT

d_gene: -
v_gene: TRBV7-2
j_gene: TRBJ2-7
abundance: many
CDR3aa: CASSLALPRGTEQYF
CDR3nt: TGTGCCAGCAGCTTAGCGCTTCCGAGGGGTACCGAGCAGTACTTC

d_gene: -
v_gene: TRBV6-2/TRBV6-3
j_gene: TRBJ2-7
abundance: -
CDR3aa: CASSYGGQSYEQYF
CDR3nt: TGTGCCAGCAGTTATGGCGGACAGTCCTACGAGCAGTACTTC

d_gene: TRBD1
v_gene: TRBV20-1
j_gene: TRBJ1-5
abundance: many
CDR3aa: CSAREVRTGGFTQPQHF
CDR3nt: TGCAGTGCTAGAGAAGTAAGGACAGGGGGCTTTACTCAGCCCCAGCATTTT

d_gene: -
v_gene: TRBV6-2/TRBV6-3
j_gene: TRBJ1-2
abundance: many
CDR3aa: CASSNHRPSPPPYSNYGYTF
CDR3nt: TGTGCCAGCAGTAACCATAGACCCTCCCCTCCTCCCTATTCTAACTATGGCTACACCTTC

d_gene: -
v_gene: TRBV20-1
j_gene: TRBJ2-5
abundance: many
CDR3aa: CSASARLYQETQYF
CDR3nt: TGCAGTGCTAGCGCCCGTTTGTACCAAGAGACCCAGTACTTC

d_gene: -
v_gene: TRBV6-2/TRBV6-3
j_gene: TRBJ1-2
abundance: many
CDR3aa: CASSSWTPVYGYTF
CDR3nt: TGTGCCAGCAGTTCATGGACACCAGTCTATGGCTACACCTTC

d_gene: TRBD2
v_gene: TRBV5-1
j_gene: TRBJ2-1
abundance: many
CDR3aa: CASSSGLAGDSYNEQFF
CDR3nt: TGCGCCAGCAGCTCCGGACTAGCGGGGGACTCCTACAATGAGCAGTTCTTC

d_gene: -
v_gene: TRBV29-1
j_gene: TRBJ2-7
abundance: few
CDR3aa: CSVITDTYEQYF
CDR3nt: TGCAGCGTTATTACAGACACCTACGAGCAGTACTTC

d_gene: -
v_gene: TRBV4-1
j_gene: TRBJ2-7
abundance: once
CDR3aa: CASSQVVRDKDEQYF
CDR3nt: TGCGCCAGCAGCCAAGTTGTGCGGGACAAGGACGAGCAGTACTTC

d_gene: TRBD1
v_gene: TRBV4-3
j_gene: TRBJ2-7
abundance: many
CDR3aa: CASSLGTAYYEQYF
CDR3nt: TGCGCCAGCAGCCTAGGGACAGCGTACTACGAGCAGTACTTC

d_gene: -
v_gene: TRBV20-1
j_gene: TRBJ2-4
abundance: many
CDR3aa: CSAAPPTGDLAKNIQYF
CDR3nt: TGCAGTGCCGCACCGCCTACAGGAGACCTAGCCAAAAACATTCAGTACTTC

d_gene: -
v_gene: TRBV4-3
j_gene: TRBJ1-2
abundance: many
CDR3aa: CASSQGLHYGYTF
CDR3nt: TGCGCCAGCAGCCAGGGGCTGCACTATGGCTACACCTTC